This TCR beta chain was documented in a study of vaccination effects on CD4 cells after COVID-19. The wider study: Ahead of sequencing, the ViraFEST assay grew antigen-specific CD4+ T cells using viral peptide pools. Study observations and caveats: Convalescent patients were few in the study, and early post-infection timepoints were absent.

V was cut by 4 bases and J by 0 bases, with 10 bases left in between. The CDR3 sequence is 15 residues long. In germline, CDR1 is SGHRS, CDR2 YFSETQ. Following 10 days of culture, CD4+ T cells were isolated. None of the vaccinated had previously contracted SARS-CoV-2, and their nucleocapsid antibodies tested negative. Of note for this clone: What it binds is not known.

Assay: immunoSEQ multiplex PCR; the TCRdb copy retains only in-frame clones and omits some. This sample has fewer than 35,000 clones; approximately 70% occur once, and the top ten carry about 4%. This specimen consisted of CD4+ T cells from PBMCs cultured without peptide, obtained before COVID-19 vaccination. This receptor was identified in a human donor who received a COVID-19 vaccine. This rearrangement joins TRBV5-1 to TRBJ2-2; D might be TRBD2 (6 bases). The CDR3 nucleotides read TGCGCCAGCAGCCCCCGGGAGACGAACACCGGGGAGCTGTTTTTT. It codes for CASSPRETNTGELFF.